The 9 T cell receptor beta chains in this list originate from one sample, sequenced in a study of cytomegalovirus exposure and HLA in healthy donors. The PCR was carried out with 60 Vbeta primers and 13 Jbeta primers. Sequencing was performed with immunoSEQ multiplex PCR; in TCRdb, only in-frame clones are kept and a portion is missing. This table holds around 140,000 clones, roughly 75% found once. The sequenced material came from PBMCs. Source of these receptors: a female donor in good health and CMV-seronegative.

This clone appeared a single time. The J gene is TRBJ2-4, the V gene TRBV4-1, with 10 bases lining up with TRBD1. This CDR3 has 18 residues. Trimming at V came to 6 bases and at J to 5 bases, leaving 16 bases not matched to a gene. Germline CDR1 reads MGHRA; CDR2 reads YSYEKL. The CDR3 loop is CASRPQGREGQGENIQYF. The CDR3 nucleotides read TGCGCCAGCAGGCCGCAGGGAAGAGAAGGACAGGGGGAAAACATTCAGTACTTC.

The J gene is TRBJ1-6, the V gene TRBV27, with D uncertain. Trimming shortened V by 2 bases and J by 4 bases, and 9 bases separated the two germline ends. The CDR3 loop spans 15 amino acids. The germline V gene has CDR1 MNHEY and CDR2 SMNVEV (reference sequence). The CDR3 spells CASSLVPGYNSPLHF. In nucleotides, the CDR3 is TGTGCCAGCAGTTTAGTTCCCGGTTATAATTCACCCCTCCACTTT.

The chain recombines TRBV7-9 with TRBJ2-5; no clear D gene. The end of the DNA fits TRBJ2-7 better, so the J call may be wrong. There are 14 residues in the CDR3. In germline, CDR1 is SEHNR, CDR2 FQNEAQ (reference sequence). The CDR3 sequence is CASSLDGYSYEQYF. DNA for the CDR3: TGTGCCAGCAGCTTAGATGGTTACTCCTACGAGCAGTACTTC.

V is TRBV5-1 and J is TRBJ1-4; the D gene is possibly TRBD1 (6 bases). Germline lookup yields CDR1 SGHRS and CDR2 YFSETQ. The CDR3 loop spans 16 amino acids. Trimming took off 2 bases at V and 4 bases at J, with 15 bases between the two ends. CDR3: CASSFQTGTRNEKLFF. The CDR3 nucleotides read TGCGCCAGCAGCTTTCAAACAGGGACCCGTAATGAAAAACTGTTTTTT.

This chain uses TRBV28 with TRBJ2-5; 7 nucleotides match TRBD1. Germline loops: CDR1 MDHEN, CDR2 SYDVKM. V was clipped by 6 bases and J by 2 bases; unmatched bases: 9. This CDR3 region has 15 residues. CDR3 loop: CASSPQWTGQETQYF. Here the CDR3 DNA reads TGTGCCAGCAGCCCCCAATGGACAGGACAAGAGACCCAGTACTTC.

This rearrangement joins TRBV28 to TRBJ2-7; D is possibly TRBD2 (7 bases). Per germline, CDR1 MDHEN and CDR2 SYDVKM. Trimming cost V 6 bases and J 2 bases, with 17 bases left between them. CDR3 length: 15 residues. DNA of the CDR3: TGTGCCAGCAGGGGGGGTGAGGGGGGGGCCTACGAGCAGTACTTC. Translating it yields CASRGGEGGAYEQYF.

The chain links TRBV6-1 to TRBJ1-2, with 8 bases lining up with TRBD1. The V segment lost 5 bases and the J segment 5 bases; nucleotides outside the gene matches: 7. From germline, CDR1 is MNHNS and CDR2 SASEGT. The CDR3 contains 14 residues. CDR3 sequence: CASSWDRRAYGYTF. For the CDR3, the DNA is TGTGCCAGCAGTTGGGACAGGAGGGCTTATGGCTACACCTTC.

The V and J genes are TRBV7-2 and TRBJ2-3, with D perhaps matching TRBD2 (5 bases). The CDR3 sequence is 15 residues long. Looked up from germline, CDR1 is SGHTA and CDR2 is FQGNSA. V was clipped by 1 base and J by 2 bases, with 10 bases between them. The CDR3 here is CASSLDRGNTDTQYF. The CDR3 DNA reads TGTGCCAGCAGCTTAGACCGGGGAAACACAGATACGCAGTATTTT.

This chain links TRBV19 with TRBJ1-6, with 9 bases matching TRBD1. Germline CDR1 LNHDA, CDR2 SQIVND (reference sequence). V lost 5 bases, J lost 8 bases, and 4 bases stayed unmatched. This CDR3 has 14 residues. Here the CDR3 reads CASSATGGDSPLHF. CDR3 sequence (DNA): TGTGCCAGTAGTGCCACAGGGGGCGATTCACCCCTCCACTTT.